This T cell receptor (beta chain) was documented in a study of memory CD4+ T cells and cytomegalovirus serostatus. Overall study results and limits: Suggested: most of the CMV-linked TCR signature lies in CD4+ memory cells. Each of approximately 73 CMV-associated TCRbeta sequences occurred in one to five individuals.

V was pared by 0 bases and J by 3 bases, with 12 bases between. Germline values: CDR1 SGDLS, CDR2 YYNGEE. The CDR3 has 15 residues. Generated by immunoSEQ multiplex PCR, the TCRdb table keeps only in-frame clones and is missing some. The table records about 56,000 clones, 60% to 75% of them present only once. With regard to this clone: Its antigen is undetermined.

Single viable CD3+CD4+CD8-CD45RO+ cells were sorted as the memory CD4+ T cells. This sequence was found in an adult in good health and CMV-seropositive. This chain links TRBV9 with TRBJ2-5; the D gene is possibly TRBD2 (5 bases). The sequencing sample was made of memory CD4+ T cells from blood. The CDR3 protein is CASSVGGRGKETQYF. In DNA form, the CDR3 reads TGTGCCAGCAGCGTAGGCGGTCGGGGAAAAGAGACCCAGTACTTC.